This TCR beta chain comes out of a study of blood T cell repertoires in COVID-19. Study as a whole: Sites in the United States, Italy and Spain provided acute and convalescent COVID-19 samples. In each case, the material was cDNA or gDNA derived from T cells, B-cell-depleted T cells, or PBMCs.

CDR1 is MNHNS and CDR2 is SASEGT in the germline V gene. The V gene end was trimmed by 0 bases and the J gene end by 4 bases; junction bases not matched to a gene: 6. This CDR3 spans 16 amino acids. Authors' processing steps: Reference gene primer amplification gave nucleated cell count estimates. Data came from immunoSEQ multiplex PCR; TCRdb stores just in-frame clones and leaves some out. The V and J calls and the clone size are those of that table, but D and trimming were determined from the DNA. Here the sample spans 95,000 to 150,000 clones, approximately 83% being singletons. The chain combines TRBV6-1 with TRBJ2-5; TRBD1 aligns across 9 bases. The sequenced material came from peripheral blood. This clonotype was sampled from a man older than 75 with active or convalescent COVID-19. CDR3 loop: CASSEAVGQGGETQYF. The CDR3 coding sequence is TGTGCCAGCAGTGAAGCTGTGGGACAGGGAGGAGAGACCCAGTACTTC.